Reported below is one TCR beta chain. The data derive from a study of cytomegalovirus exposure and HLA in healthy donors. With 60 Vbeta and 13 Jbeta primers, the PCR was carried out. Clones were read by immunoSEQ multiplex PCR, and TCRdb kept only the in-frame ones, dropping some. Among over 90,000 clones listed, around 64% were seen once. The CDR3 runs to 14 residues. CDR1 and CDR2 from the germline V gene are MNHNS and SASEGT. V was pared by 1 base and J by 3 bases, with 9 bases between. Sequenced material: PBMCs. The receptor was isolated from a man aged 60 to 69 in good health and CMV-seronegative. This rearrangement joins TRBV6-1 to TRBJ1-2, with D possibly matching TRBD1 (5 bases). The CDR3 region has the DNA TGTGCCAGCAGTGAAGACGGGACTTACTATGGCTACACCTTC. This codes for CASSEDGTYYGYTF.